A selection of T cell receptor beta chains follows, all from one sample in a study of blood T cell repertoires in COVID-19. The table came from immunoSEQ multiplex PCR; TCRdb's copy has only in-frame clones and leaves some out. This sample has some 180,000 clones, with about four fifths found just once. The specimen was peripheral blood. Every receptor here comes from a man in his 60s with acute or convalescent COVID-19. Both conserved end residues are part of each CDR3. The D gene is left open where the match is weak. Size is stated for part of the rows, as once, few or many counts, or as a class when the clone is expanded.

>.|TRBJ1-1|TRBV2|.
CASSDLGGSTEAFF
TGTGCCAGCAGTGATCTGGGGGGAAGCACTGAAGCTTTCTTT
>TRBD2|TRBJ2-7|TRBV5-4|.
CASSFGLAGGREQYF
TGTGCCAGCAGCTTTGGACTAGCGGGAGGGCGCGAGCAGTACTTC
>.|TRBJ2-3|TRBV5-1|.
CASSLADTTDTQYF
TGCGCCAGCAGCTTAGCCGATACGACAGATACGCAGTATTTT
>TRBD1|TRBJ1-5|TRBV6-5|.
CASRAGTASNQPQHF
TGTGCCAGCAGAGCCGGGACAGCTAGCAATCAGCCCCAGCATTTT
>.|TRBJ1-3|TRBV18|few
CASSPPGARLGSGNTIYF
TGTGCCAGCTCACCACCGGGGGCTCGGCTCGGCTCTGGAAACACCATATATTTT
>.|TRBJ2-7|TRBV5-4|.
CASSLDRTSPF
TGTGCCAGCAGCTTGGATAGGACATCCCCTTTC
>TRBD2|TRBJ2-7|TRBV30|few
CAWKGQRGPYEQYF
TGTGCCTGGAAAGGGCAGCGGGGGCCCTACGAGCAGTACTTC
>TRBD2|TRBJ2-5|TRBV9|.
CASSPGLAGVETQYF
TGTGCCAGCAGCCCAGGACTAGCGGGAGTAGAGACCCAGTACTTC
>TRBD1|TRBJ1-3|TRBV25-1|.
CASSEVGQLGNTIYF
TGTGCCAGCAGTGAAGTGGGACAGCTTGGAAACACCATATATTTT
>TRBD2|TRBJ2-1|TRBV7-8|.
CASSGIAGGSYNEQFF
TGTGCCAGCAGCGGTATAGCGGGCGGCTCCTACAATGAGCAGTTCTTC
>.|TRBJ2-1|TRBV27|.
CASRDYDRNNEQFF
TGTGCCAGCAGAGATTACGACAGAAACAATGAGCAGTTCTTC
>TRBD1|TRBJ1-5|TRBV9|.
CASSAGQPNQPQHF
TGTGCCAGCAGCGCGGGACAGCCCAATCAGCCCCAGCATTTT
>.|TRBJ1-6|TRBV7-2|.
CASSFGQNSPLHF
TGTGCCAGCAGCTTTGGACAAAATTCACCCCTCCACTTT
>.|TRBJ1-5|TRBV29-1|.
CSVEADSNQPQHF
TGCAGCGTTGAGGCGGATAGCAATCAGCCCCAGCATTTT
>.|TRBJ1-3|TRBV6-5|.
CATGTGGSGNTIYF
TGTGCCACCGGAACGGGGGGCTCTGGAAACACCATATATTTT
>.|TRBJ2-5|TRBV2|.
CASSEGGTQYF
TGTGCCAGCAGTGAAGGTGGCACCCAGTACTTC
>TRBD2|TRBJ2-7|TRBV7-2|.
CASSRTAGGYEQYF
TGTGCCAGCAGTCGGACAGCGGGGGGTTACGAGCAGTACTTC
>TRBD2|TRBJ2-7|TRBV5-1|.
CASSEPGTSGQYF
TGCGCCAGCAGCGAACCCGGGACTAGCGGGCAGTACTTC
>.|TRBJ1-2|TRBV5-1|.
CASSPGSNYGYTF
TGCGCCAGCAGCCCGGGTTCTAACTATGGCTACACCTTC
>.|TRBJ2-1|TRBV6-4|.
CASSETGSHNEQFF
TGTGCCAGCAGTGAGACCGGGAGTCACAATGAGCAGTTCTTC
>TRBD1|TRBJ1-6|TRBV5-1|few
CASSWGQVGSPLHF
TGCGCCAGCAGCTGGGGACAGGTCGGTTCACCCCTCCACTTT
>.|TRBJ2-2|TRBV5-4|.
CASSLVGLNTGELFF
TGTGCCAGCAGCTTGGTGGGGCTGAACACCGGGGAGCTGTTTTTT
>TRBD1|TRBJ1-4|TRBV19|.
CATMDRVKEKLFF
TGTGCCACTATGGACAGGGTAAAAGAAAAACTGTTTTTT
>TRBD2|TRBJ2-5|TRBV7-9|.
CASSVGSGRSETQYF
TGTGCCAGCAGCGTAGGTAGCGGGAGATCAGAGACCCAGTACTTC
>.|TRBJ1-1|TRBV24-1|.
CATSGITGEAFF
TGTGCCACCAGTGGTATTACAGGTGAAGCTTTCTTT
>TRBD1|TRBJ1-3|TRBV4-2|.
CASSQYGQVSSSGNTIYF
TGTGCCAGCAGCCAATACGGACAGGTCTCAAGCTCTGGAAACACCATATATTTT
>.|TRBJ1-2|TRBV12-3/TRBV12-4|few
CASSLGGNYGYTF
TGTGCCAGCAGTTTGGGGGGTAACTATGGCTACACCTTC
>TRBD2|TRBJ2-1|TRBV9|.
CASSPSGRAAYNEQFF
TGTGCCAGCAGCCCCAGCGGGAGGGCCGCCTACAATGAGCAGTTCTTC
>.|TRBJ1-1|TRBV4-1|.
CASSQDLQANTEAFF
TGCGCCAGCAGCCAAGACCTGCAGGCGAACACTGAAGCTTTCTTT
>.|TRBJ1-1|TRBV7-2|once
CASSFPSGHLNTEAFF
TGTGCCAGCAGCTTCCCGTCGGGACACCTAAACACTGAAGCTTTCTTT
>.|TRBJ2-3|TRBV3-1/TRBV3-2|.
CASSQSPDWSHTDTQYF
TGTGCCAGCAGCCAAAGCCCGGACTGGTCTCACACAGATACGCAGTATTTT
>.|TRBJ2-2|TRBV12-5|.
CASGLEAGSNTGELFF
TGTGCTAGTGGTTTGGAAGCAGGCTCGAACACCGGGGAGCTGTTTTTT
>.|TRBJ1-2|TRBV10-3|.
CAISRAGDGYTF
TGTGCCATCTCCAGGGCAGGGGACGGCTACACCTTC
>TRBD1|TRBJ2-2|TRBV2|.
CASRPGTGNTGELFF
TGTGCCAGCAGACCCGGGACAGGGAACACCGGGGAGCTGTTTTTT
>.|TRBJ2-1|TRBV2|few
CASSEGRGAYNEQFF
TGTGCCAGCAGTGAAGGGAGGGGCGCCTACAATGAGCAGTTCTTC
>.|TRBJ1-6|TRBV6-1|.
CASSEAGNSPLHF
TGTGCCAGCAGTGAAGCGGGCAATTCACCCCTCCACTTT
>.|TRBJ2-2|TRBV10-3|.
CAISESRMMGPGELFF
TGTGCCATCAGTGAGTCGAGGATGATGGGGCCCGGGGAGCTGTTTTTT
>.|TRBJ2-1|TRBV9|.
CASSVAQGGYNEQFF
TGTGCCAGCAGCGTAGCGCAAGGGGGTTACAATGAGCAGTTCTTC
>TRBD1|TRBJ1-5|TRBV7-8|.
CASSLGRQGYSNQPQHF
TGTGCCAGCAGCTTAGGAAGACAGGGGTATAGCAATCAGCCCCAGCATTTT
>.|TRBJ1-1|TRBV27|.
CASSLQTAADTEAFF
TGTGCCAGCAGTTTACAGACAGCCGCGGACACTGAAGCTTTCTTT
>TRBD1|TRBJ1-5|TRBV24-1|.
CATSMTGVGRQPQHF
TGTGCCACCAGCATGACAGGGGTAGGAAGACAGCCCCAGCATTTT
>TRBD1|TRBJ1-6|TRBV9|.
CASSQSGQVEALHF
TGTGCCAGCAGCCAGTCGGGACAGGTCGAGGCCCTCCACTTT
>.|TRBJ1-1|TRBV6-6|.
CASSTRLGQYTEAFF
TGTGCCAGCAGTACCCGTCTAGGACAGTACACTGAAGCTTTCTTT
>TRBD1|TRBJ1-1|TRBV11-2|.
CASSLMDRGMNTEAFF
TGTGCCAGCAGCTTAATGGACAGGGGGATGAACACTGAAGCTTTCTTT
>TRBD1|TRBJ1-2|TRBV6-5|.
CASSYGQASYGYTF
TGTGCCAGCAGTTACGGACAGGCTTCCTATGGCTACACCTTC
>.|TRBJ2-7|TRBV5-1|.
CASSPRRGLNYF
TGCGCCAGCAGCCCTAGGAGAGGGCTCAATTACTTC
>TRBD1|TRBJ1-3|TRBV27|few
CASSLQGASSGNTIYF
TGTGCCAGCAGCCTACAGGGGGCAAGCTCTGGAAACACCATATATTTT
>.|TRBJ1-5|TRBV6-1|few
CASSEPRVGNQPQHF
TGTGCCAGCAGTGAGCCCAGGGTAGGCAATCAGCCCCAGCATTTT
>.|TRBJ2-3|TRBV6-5|.
CASSYGVSATDTQYF
TGTGCCAGCAGTTACGGAGTGTCCGCCACAGATACGCAGTATTTT
>TRBD2|TRBJ2-1|TRBV24-1|once
CATSDSGLAGGPQSSYNEQFF
TGTGCCACCAGTGATTCGGGACTAGCGGGGGGCCCACAAAGCTCCTACAATGAGCAGTTCTTC
>.|TRBJ1-1|TRBV4-1|once
CASRAFGHGTEAFF
TGCGCCAGCAGAGCCTTTGGACATGGAACTGAAGCTTTCTTT
>.|TRBJ2-6|TRBV4-1|.
CASTSRLPLAGANVLTF
TGCGCCAGCACGAGTCGCCTTCCGCTAGCGGGGGCCAACGTCCTGACTTTC
>TRBD1|TRBJ1-4|TRBV25-1|.
CASRDRGPSNEKLFF
TGTGCCAGCAGGGACAGGGGGCCTAGTAATGAAAAACTGTTTTTT
>TRBD1|TRBJ1-2|TRBV4-1|.
CASSQDRGQGYTF
TGCGCCAGCAGCCAAGACAGGGGGCAGGGCTACACCTTC
>.|TRBJ2-1|TRBV6-5|.
CASSYSRARGNEQFF
TGTGCCAGCAGTTACTCGAGAGCCAGGGGCAATGAGCAGTTCTTC
>TRBD1|TRBJ1-1|TRBV12-3/TRBV12-4|few
CASKGQTEAFF
TGTGCCAGCAAGGGACAGACGGAAGCTTTCTTT
>.|TRBJ2-7|TRBV5-6|.
CASSFGRGSSYEQYF
TGTGCCAGCAGCTTTGGTAGGGGGAGCTCCTACGAGCAGTACTTC
>.|TRBJ1-1|TRBV2|.
CATSDLGGGNTEAFF
TGTGCCACCAGTGATCTTGGGGGGGGGAACACTGAAGCTTTCTTT
>TRBD1|TRBJ1-1|TRBV5-6|.
CASSFPTGRAFF
TGTGCCAGCAGCTTCCCGACAGGGAGGGCTTTCTTT